Listed below are T cell receptor beta chains from one sample, sequenced in a study of read filtering for tumor transcriptome and immune sequencing. TCRdb reanalysed the reads using MiXCR and keeps one entry per CDR3 protein. The table includes about 58,000 distinct CDR3 sequences, approximately 13% detected once. The sequenced sample was a population of CD138-negative cells sorted from bone marrow. The receptors were sampled from a donor at least 40 years old with multiple myeloma. Each CDR3 is given with its conserved first and last residue. The D gene is left open where the match is weak. Size values are once, few and many counts, or a class for expanded clones, and some rows have none.

clone size	D gene	V gene	J gene	CDR3 protein	CDR3 DNA
NA	NA	TRBV19	TRBJ2-3	CASSIVPTGLGGAQYF	TGTGCCAGTAGTATTGTGCCTACCGGCTTAGGAGGTGCGCAGTATTTT
NA	NA	TRBV18	TRBJ2-7	CASSPPSAGLSYEQYF	TGTGCCAGCTCACCACCGAGCGCCGGACTGTCCTACGAGCAGTACTTC
many	TRBD1	TRBV20-1	TRBJ2-2	CSARVPGQGNTGELFF	TGCAGTGCTAGAGTCCCGGGACAGGGAAACACCGGGGAGCTGTTTTTT
NA	TRBD2	TRBV7-3	TRBJ2-3	CASSPLTTSGGWSDTQYF	TGTGCCAGCAGCCCACTGACGACTAGCGGGGGATGGTCAGATACGCAGTATTTT
NA	NA	TRBV20-1	TRBJ2-3	CSAEPPGQRDTQYF	TGCAGTGCCGAACCGCCGGGTCAGCGGGATACGCAGTATTTT
many	NA	TRBV4-2	TRBJ1-5	CASSQGNRDGQPQHF	TGTGCCAGCAGCCAAGGAAACAGGGACGGTCAGCCCCAGCATTTT
many	NA	TRBV11-2	TRBJ2-5	CASSQPRGSETQYF	TGTGCCAGCAGCCAACCTCGGGGTAGCGAGACCCAGTACTTC
many	TRBD2	TRBV5-1	TRBJ2-7	CASSLGGGSIGWGEQYF	TGCGCCAGCAGCCTCGGGGGGGGCTCCATCGGTTGGGGCGAGCAGTACTTC
many	NA	TRBV6-5	TRBJ1-2	CASSYSLGANGYTF	TGTGCCAGCAGTTACTCGTTGGGGGCGAATGGCTACACCTTC
many	TRBD1	TRBV6-5	TRBJ2-5	CASREDRVRETQYF	TGTGCCAGCAGGGAAGACAGGGTTCGAGAGACCCAGTACTTC
many	NA	TRBV7-8	TRBJ2-7	CASSLRTESYEQYF	TGTGCCAGCAGCTTACGGACAGAGTCCTACGAGCAGTACTTC
many	TRBD2	TRBV20-1	TRBJ2-3	CSARGLAGSDTQYF	TGCAGTGCTAGAGGTCTAGCGGGGTCAGATACGCAGTATTTT
many	NA	TRBV30	TRBJ2-3	CAWSRQGTDTQYF	TGTGCCTGGAGTAGACAGGGCACAGATACGCAGTATTTT
many	TRBD1	TRBV5-1	TRBJ2-7	CASGKQGAREQYF	TGCGCCAGCGGCAAACAGGGGGCGCGGGAGCAGTACTTC
NA	NA	TRBV6-1	TRBJ1-6	CASIFGRDRNSPLHF	TGTGCCAGCATATTCGGCAGGGATAGGAATTCACCCCTCCACTTT
few	NA	TRBV5-1	TRBJ1-1	CASSQTGTTYTEAFF	TGCGCCAGCAGCCAAACAGGGACAACGTACACTGAAGCTTTCTTT
few	TRBD2	TRBV12-3/TRBV12-4	TRBJ2-2	CASCLLAGGLRGTGELFF	TGTGCCAGCTGTTTATTGGCGGGGGGGCTGCGAGGCACCGGGGAGCTGTTTTTT
many	TRBD1	TRBV6-2/TRBV6-3	TRBJ1-1	CASSSLDLLTGKNTEAFF	TGTGCCAGCAGTTCCCTAGACCTATTGACAGGGAAGAACACTGAAGCTTTCTTT
many	NA	TRBV7-3	TRBJ2-3	CASSVRRADTQYF	TGTGCCAGCAGCGTCCGGAGGGCAGATACGCAGTATTTT
many	NA	TRBV3-1	TRBJ1-1	CASSQGAANTEAFF	TGTGCCAGCAGCCAAGGGGCAGCGAACACTGAAGCTTTCTTT
many	TRBD1	TRBV11-2	TRBJ1-1	CASSPDRGVGEAFF	TGTGCCAGCAGCCCCGACAGGGGGGTCGGAGAAGCTTTCTTT
many	TRBD2	TRBV5-1	TRBJ2-1	CASSRQLAGVMLSYNEQFF	TGCGCCAGCAGCCGGCAATTAGCGGGGGTGATGTTAAGTTACAATGAGCAGTTCTTC
many	TRBD1	TRBV28	TRBJ2-7	CASSRQGAYEQYF	TGTGCCAGCAGCCGACAGGGGGCTTACGAGCAGTACTTC
NA	TRBD1	TRBV6-5	TRBJ1-1	CASSHSPGGNTEAFF	TGTGCCAGCAGTCACTCTCCAGGGGGGAACACTGAAGCTTTCTTT
NA	NA	TRBV19	TRBJ2-7	CASSIDPPYERYF	TGTGCCAGTAGTATCGACCCCCCCTACGAGCGGTACTTC
many	TRBD1	TRBV11-2	TRBJ2-1	CASSLDHKGQGAYNEQFF	TGTGCCAGCAGCTTAGATCATAAGGGTCAGGGGGCCTACAATGAGCAGTTCTTC
many	NA	TRBV6-2/TRBV6-3	TRBJ1-5	CASSDNNQPQHF	TGTGCCAGCAGCGACAACAATCAGCCCCAGCATTTT
many	NA	TRBV9	TRBJ2-2	CASSVGAGSTGELFF	TGTGCCAGCAGCGTAGGGGCGGGGAGTACCGGGGAGCTGTTTTTT
few	NA	TRBV29-1	TRBJ1-3	CSVEGSGGNSGNTVYF	TGCAGCGTTGAAGGGTCGGGAGGGAATTCTGGAAACACCGTATATTTT
NA	NA	TRBV12-3/TRBV12-4	TRBJ1-5	CASSLAVHSSNQPQHF	TGTGCCAGCAGTTTAGCGGTTCACAGTTCAAATCAGCCCCAGCATTTT
many	TRBD1	TRBV7-9	TRBJ2-7	CASRTGTGENEQYF	TGTGCCAGCAGGACCGGGACAGGGGAAAACGAGCAGTACTTC
many	NA	TRBV29-1	TRBJ2-2	CSVEGSGELFF	TGCAGCGTGGAGGGTAGCGGGGAGCTGTTTTTT
many	NA	TRBV7-9	TRBJ2-1	CASSLRQQGLYEQFF	TGTGCCAGCAGCTTGCGACAGCAAGGATTGTATGAGCAGTTCTTC
many	NA	TRBV20-1	TRBJ2-3	CSAKQGGGSTDTQYF	TGCAGTGCTAAGCAGGGTGGCGGATCCACAGATACGCAGTATTTT
many	TRBD2	TRBV3-1	TRBJ2-1	CASSSGAVIYEQFF	TGTGCCAGCAGTAGCGGGGCGGTGATATATGAGCAGTTCTTC
many	NA	TRBV6-5	TRBJ1-4	CASSSPDGSEKLFF	TGTGCCAGCAGCAGTCCGGACGGGTCTGAAAAACTGTTTTTT
many	TRBD2	TRBV6-1	TRBJ2-3	CATHRRGGSDTQYF	TGTGCCACACATCGGCGGGGGGGCTCAGATACGCAGTATTTT
many	NA	TRBV6-5	TRBJ2-7	CASSYSYVRGSYEQYF	TGTGCCAGCAGTTACTCTTATGTGCGGGGCTCCTACGAGCAGTACTTC
many	TRBD1	TRBV28	TRBJ2-5	CASSPQGQGRQETQYF	TGTGCCAGCAGTCCACAGGGACAGGGGCGACAAGAGACCCAGTACTTC
NA	TRBD1	TRBV6-6	TRBJ1-5	CASSYPWDQTGVGQPQHF	TGTGCCAGCAGTTACCCGTGGGACCAGACAGGGGTGGGTCAGCCCCAGCATTTT
many	TRBD1	TRBV5-1	TRBJ1-1	CASSDGDRGRGTEAFF	TGCGCCAGCAGCGACGGAGACAGGGGACGGGGGACTGAAGCTTTCTTT
many	NA	TRBV5-1	TRBJ2-1	CASSSGDSYNEQFF	TGCGCCAGCAGCTCAGGCGACTCCTACAATGAGCAGTTCTTC
many	NA	TRBV7-9	TRBJ1-3	CASSFEGGGNTIYF	TGTGCCAGCAGCTTTGAAGGGGGTGGAAACACCATATATTTT
many	NA	TRBV18	TRBJ1-2	CASSLQGGGGYTF	TGTGCCAGCTCGCTACAGGGCGGGGGTGGCTACACCTTC
many	NA	TRBV21-1	TRBJ2-7	CASSKRLEGRYEQYF	TGTGCCAGCAGCAAACGGCTAGAAGGAAGGTACGAGCAGTACTTC
many	TRBD1	TRBV4-1	TRBJ1-1	CASSQDWGTGLRNTEAFF	TGCGCCAGCAGCCAAGATTGGGGGACAGGCCTAAGGAACACTGAAGCTTTCTTT
few	NA	TRBV20-1	TRBJ1-2	CGASPLQETYGYTF	TGCGGTGCTAGTCCCCTTCAGGAGACCTATGGCTACACCTTC
many	TRBD1	TRBV11-2	TRBJ2-2	CASSFRQGFGNPGELFF	TGTGCCAGCAGCTTTAGACAGGGGTTCGGAAACCCCGGGGAGCTGTTTTTT
few	NA	TRBV5-6	TRBJ2-5	CASSLKGVRKETQYF	TGTGCCAGCAGCTTAAAGGGGGTGAGGAAAGAGACCCAGTACTTC
many	NA	TRBV6-5	TRBJ1-1	CASISGTENTEAFF	TGTGCCAGCATTTCCGGGACGGAGAACACTGAAGCTTTCTTT
many	NA	TRBV12-3/TRBV12-4	TRBJ1-5	CASRHRQLNQPQHF	TGTGCCAGCCGTCATAGACAGCTCAATCAGCCCCAGCATTTT
many	NA	TRBV18	TRBJ1-4	CASSLSTGNNEKLFF	TGTGCCAGCTCACTTTCGACAGGAAATAATGAAAAACTGTTTTTT
many	TRBD2	TRBV5-3	TRBJ2-1	CARSFCLTGTSRLGSTYNEQFF	TGTGCCAGAAGCTTTTGCCTCACCGGGACTAGCCGGTTGGGATCGACCTACAATGAGCAGTTCTTC
many	NA	TRBV30	TRBJ2-7	CAWSKSPEQYF	TGTGCCTGGAGTAAGAGCCCCGAGCAGTACTTC
many	TRBD2	TRBV20-1	TRBJ2-1	CRAIELAGGPWNEQFF	TGCAGAGCAATCGAACTAGCGGGGGGCCCATGGAATGAGCAGTTCTTC
many	NA	TRBV7-2	TRBJ2-1	CASSLVAANYNEQFF	TGTGCCAGCAGCTTAGTAGCGGCCAATTACAATGAGCAGTTCTTC
NA	NA	TRBV6-2/TRBV6-3	TRBJ2-1	CASSYYEPLGALGNEQFF	TGTGCCAGCAGTTATTACGAGCCTTTAGGGGCATTGGGCAATGAGCAGTTCTTC
few	NA	TRBV5-1	TRBJ1-3	CASSPRGSEYSGNTIYF	TGCGCCAGCAGCCCCCGCGGGAGTGAATACTCTGGAAACACCATATATTTT
NA	NA	TRBV20-1	TRBJ2-3	CSARDNSGYRGQYF	TGCAGTGCTAGAGATAACAGCGGGTACCGTGGGCAGTATTTT
many	NA	TRBV3-1	TRBJ2-2	CASSHADRPNTGELFF	TGTGCCAGCAGCCACGCCGACAGACCGAACACCGGGGAGCTGTTTTTT